The source of this TCR beta chain is a study of blood T cell repertoires in COVID-19. Study information: Sites in the United States, Italy and Spain provided acute and convalescent COVID-19 samples. In each case, the material was cDNA or gDNA derived from T cells, B-cell-depleted T cells, or PBMCs.

Sequencing used immunoSEQ multiplex PCR; TCRdb keeps in-frame clones, though not all of them. This sample yields more than 150,000 clones, of which under 90% are seen a single time; roughly 8% belongs to the top ten. The CDR3 covers 15 residues. V was shortened by 5 bases and J by 6 bases, with 20 bases between the two germline ends. Germline CDR1 reads KGHSH; CDR2 reads LQKENI. The sequence was obtained from a woman in her 50s who had recovered from COVID-19. The chain combines TRBV18 with TRBJ2-7; D might be TRBD1 (6 bases). Sequencing input: PBMCs or T cells enriched from blood (not recorded which). CDR3 in amino acids: CASSSQPGQLSEQYF. The CDR3 region has the DNA TGTGCCAGCTCATCGCAACCGGGACAATTATCCGAGCAGTACTTC.